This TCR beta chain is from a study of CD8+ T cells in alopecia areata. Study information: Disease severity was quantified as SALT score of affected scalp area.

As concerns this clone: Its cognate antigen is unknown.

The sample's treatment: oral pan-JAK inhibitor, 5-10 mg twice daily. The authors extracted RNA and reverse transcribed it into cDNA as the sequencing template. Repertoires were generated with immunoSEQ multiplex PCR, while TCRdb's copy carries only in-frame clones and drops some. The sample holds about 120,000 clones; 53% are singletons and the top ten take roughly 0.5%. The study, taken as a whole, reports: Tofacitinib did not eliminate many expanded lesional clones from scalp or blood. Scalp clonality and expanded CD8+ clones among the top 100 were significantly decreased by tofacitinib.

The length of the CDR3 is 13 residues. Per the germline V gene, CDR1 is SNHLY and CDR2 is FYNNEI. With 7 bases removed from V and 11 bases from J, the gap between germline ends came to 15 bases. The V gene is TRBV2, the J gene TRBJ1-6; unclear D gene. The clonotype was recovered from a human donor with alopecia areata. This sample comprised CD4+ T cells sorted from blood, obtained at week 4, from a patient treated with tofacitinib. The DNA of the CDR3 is TGTGCCAGCAAAGCGGGGTTCGTGCCACCCCTCCACTTT. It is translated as CASKAGFVPPLHF.